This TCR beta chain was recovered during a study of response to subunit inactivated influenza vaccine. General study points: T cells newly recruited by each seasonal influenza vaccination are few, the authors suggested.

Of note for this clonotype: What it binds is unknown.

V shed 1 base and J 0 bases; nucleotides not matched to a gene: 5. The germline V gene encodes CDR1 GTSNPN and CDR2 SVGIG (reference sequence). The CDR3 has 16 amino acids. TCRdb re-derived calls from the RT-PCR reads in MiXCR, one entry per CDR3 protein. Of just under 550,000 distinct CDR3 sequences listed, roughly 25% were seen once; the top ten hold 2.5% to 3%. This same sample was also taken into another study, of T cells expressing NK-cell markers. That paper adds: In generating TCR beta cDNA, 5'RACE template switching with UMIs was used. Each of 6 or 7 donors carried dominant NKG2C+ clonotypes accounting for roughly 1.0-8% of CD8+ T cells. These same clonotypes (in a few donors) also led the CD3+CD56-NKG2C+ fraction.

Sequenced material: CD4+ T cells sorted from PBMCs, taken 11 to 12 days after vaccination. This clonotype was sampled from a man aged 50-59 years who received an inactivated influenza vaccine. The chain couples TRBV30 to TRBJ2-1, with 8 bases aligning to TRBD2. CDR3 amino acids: CAWSGGGPSSYNEQFF. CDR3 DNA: TGTGCCTGGAGTGGCGGGGGGCCGAGCTCCTACAATGAGCAGTTCTTC.